The 17 T cell receptor beta chains presented below share a single source sample, sequenced in a study of CD8+ T cells in alopecia areata. Sequencing relied on a cDNA template that was reverse transcribed from extracted RNA. TCRdb keeps only in-frame clones here, not all; method: immunoSEQ multiplex PCR. The sample lists 45,000 to 60,000 clones; almost 97% were seen once. The material was CD8+ T cells sorted from blood, obtained at week 0. The receptors stem from a human donor with alopecia areata.

This rearrangement joins TRBV11-2 to TRBJ2-3; weak D call: TRBD1 (6 bases). CDR1 is SGHAT, CDR2 FQNNGV, per germline. This CDR3 comprises 10 residues. V lost 1 base, J lost 14 bases, and 7 bases lay in between. The DNA for the CDR3 is TGTGCCAGCAGCTTAGGGACAGTGTATTTT. Translation: CASSLGTVYF. Using reference TRBV11-2 and TRBJ2-3 for the parts outside the CDR3, the full variable domain is EAGVAQSPRYKIIEKRQSVAFWCNPISGHATLYWYQQILGQGPKLLIQFQNNGVVDDSQLPKDRFSAERLKGVDSTLKIQPAKLEDSAVYLCASSLGTVYFGPGTRLTVL.

This sequence joins TRBV4-1 and TRBJ2-1, with 9 bases lining up with TRBD2. The V gene end was trimmed by 4 bases and the J gene end by 0 bases; junction bases not matched to a gene: 4. The CDR3 has 16 amino acids. The V gene's germline CDR1 is MGHRA and CDR2 YSYEKL. CDR3: CASSPIAGASYNEQFF. For the CDR3, the DNA is TGCGCCAGCAGCCCGATAGCGGGGGCCTCCTACAATGAGCAGTTCTTC.

The chain couples TRBV4-1 to TRBJ2-5; 14 bases are shared with TRBD2. The CDR3 contains 15 residues. In germline, CDR1 is MGHRA, CDR2 YSYEKL. V trimming: 2 bases; J trimming: 9 bases; junction bases outside the gene matches: 5. CDR3 protein: CASSQRLAGGEAQYF. The CDR3 DNA follows: TGCGCCAGCAGCCAACGACTAGCGGGGGGGGAGGCCCAGTACTTC.

The chain recombines TRBV5-5 with TRBJ2-7, with 7 positions matching TRBD1. Unmatched junction bases numbered 5, after V lost 2 bases and J lost 3 bases. Germline assignment: CDR1 SGHKS and CDR2 YYEKEE (reference sequence). This CDR3 is built from 14 residues. The CDR3 here is CASSLRQGYYEQYF. In DNA form, the CDR3 reads TGTGCCAGCAGCTTACGACAGGGATACTACGAGCAGTACTTC.

This chain links TRBV4-1 with TRBJ2-3, with 8 positions matching TRBD1. The CDR3 loop spans 15 amino acids. Looked up from germline, CDR1 is MGHRA and CDR2 is YSYEKL. V was pared by 4 bases and J by 0 bases, with 3 bases of the junction left unmatched. The CDR3 region is CASSLRTGSTDTQYF. CDR3 DNA sequence: TGCGCCAGCAGCCTCCGGACAGGGAGCACAGATACGCAGTATTTT.

The chain employs TRBV29-1 and TRBJ2-7; TRBD1 is a possible D gene (6 bases). This CDR3 has 13 amino acids. Germline V CDR1 and CDR2: SQVTM, ANQGSEA. V lost 2 bases and J lost 1, with 9 bases in between. As DNA, the CDR3 is TGCAGCGTTGAACAAGGGGGTTCCTACGAGCAGTACTTC. It translates to CSVEQGGSYEQYF.

This clone is a singleton in its sample. V and J are TRBV19 and TRBJ2-4, with no clear D. The germline V gene has CDR1 LNHDA and CDR2 SQIVND (reference sequence). The CDR3 covers 17 residues. The V and J ends lost 1 base and 9 bases respectively, with 22 bases between them. The CDR3 DNA reads TGTGCCAGTAGTATAGTATACAGCCTGAACCTGCGGCGCATTCAGTACTTC. This codes for CASSIVYSLNLRRIQYF.

The rearrangement links TRBV4-1 to TRBJ2-3, with 13 bases matching TRBD2. The CDR3 has 16 residues. V lost 5 bases to trimming and J lost 6 bases; unmatched junction nucleotides: 8. Per germline, CDR1 MGHRA and CDR2 YSYEKL. The CDR3 DNA reads TGCGCCAGCAGCTCACTAGCGGGGGGGCCCACTGATACGCAGTATTTT. Its protein is CASSSLAGGPTDTQYF.

This rearrangement joins TRBV6-4 to TRBJ2-3, with D possibly TRBD2 on 6 matching bases. V was trimmed by 1 base and J by 11 bases, leaving 13 bases between them. The CDR3 consists of 13 residues. Germline CDR1 MRHNA, CDR2 SNTAGT. CDR3 sequence reads: CASSDFAGSWQYF. For the CDR3, the DNA is TGTGCCAGCAGTGACTTTGCGGGATCATGGCAGTATTTT.

The genes are TRBV6-5 and TRBJ2-2; D could derive from TRBD1 or TRBD2 (5 bases each). Germline CDR1 and CDR2: MNHEY and SVGAGI. The CDR3 loop spans 13 amino acids. Trimming cost V 3 bases and J 6 bases, with 8 bases left between them. The CDR3 DNA follows: TGTGCCAGCAGTTATGGGGGATCCGGGGAGCTGTTTTTT. Protein: CASSYGGSGELFF.

The chain carries TRBV5-6 and TRBJ2-1; D unclear. The CDR3 totals 13 residues. V was cut by 6 bases and J by 3 bases, with 10 bases left in between. Germline-derived CDR1 and CDR2 are SGHDT and YYEEEE. The CDR3 reads CASTPKLYNEQFF. CDR3 sequence (DNA): TGTGCCAGCACTCCTAAACTCTACAATGAGCAGTTCTTC.

The chain joins TRBV27 to TRBJ1-5, with 7 nucleotides matching TRBD1. The J segment lost 4 bases and the V segment lost 5 bases, leaving 5 bases of the junction unmatched. The V gene's germline CDR1 is MNHEY and CDR2 SMNVEV (reference sequence). This CDR3 is built from 14 residues. CDR3 bases: TGTGCCAGCAGTCTACAGGGGTGGAATCAGCCCCAGCATTTT. Amino acids: CASSLQGWNQPQHF.

The V gene is TRBV4-3, the J gene TRBJ2-5; D is unclear. The V end was cut by 0 bases, the J end by 4 bases, with 6 bases between. From germline, CDR1 is LGHNA and CDR2 YSLEER. The CDR3 has 13 residues. In DNA form, the CDR3 reads TGCGCCAGCAGCCAAGAAAATCGAGAGACCCAGTACTTC. This encodes CASSQENRETQYF.

The CDR3 DNA reads TGTGCCAGCAGCTTAGAAGGGACAGGAGTGTACCAAGAGACCCAGTACTTC. Translated, it gives CASSLEGTGVYQETQYF. The V call is TRBV7-9, the J call TRBJ2-5; 8 bases match TRBD1. CDR3 length equals 17 residues. V shed 1 base, J shed 0 bases, and the junction held 7 bases outside the gene matches. CDR1 SEHNR and CDR2 FQNEAQ come from the germline V gene (reference sequence).

V gene TRBV5-4 combines with J gene TRBJ2-1, with D tentatively TRBD2 (7 bases). Trimming took off 6 bases at V and 5 bases at J, with 18 bases between the two ends. The CDR3 has 15 amino acids. Germline values: CDR1 SGHNT, CDR2 YYREEE (reference sequence). This CDR3 is CASTWGGPGDNEQFF. DNA of the CDR3: TGTGCCAGCACCTGGGGGGGGCCAGGGGACAATGAGCAGTTCTTC.

The V gene is TRBV30, the J gene TRBJ1-5; D gene ambiguous. In germline, CDR1 is GTSNPN, CDR2 SVGIG (reference sequence). V lost 0 bases and J 1 base, leaving 16 bases between the germline ends. The CDR3 has 17 residues. As DNA, the CDR3 is TGTGCCTGGAGTGTACCCAGACGCAAGTGGAGCAATCAGCCCCAGCATTTT. This codes for CAWSVPRRKWSNQPQHF.

The chain uses TRBV7-9 and TRBJ2-7; D remains ambiguous. The V end lost 5 bases, the J end lost 2 bases, and 16 bases lay between the germline ends. CDR1 SEHNR and CDR2 FQNEAQ come from the germline V gene (reference sequence). This CDR3 comprises 15 residues. Here the CDR3 DNA reads TGTGCCAGCAGCCCCGCGAACAGCCAAGCCTACGAGCAGTACTTC. Amino acid sequence: CASSPANSQAYEQYF.